Listed below are T cell receptor beta chains from one sample, sequenced in a study of breast tumors, draining lymph nodes, adjacent tissues. Via MiXCR, TCRdb re-called the multiplex PCR reads, giving one row per CDR3 protein. The top ten clones hold more than 12% of a sample with 9,000 to 15,000 distinct CDR3 sequences, under 40% of them seen once. Sequenced input: breast tumor tissue. All receptors derive from a female donor with breast cancer. Some clones in this sample may be carry-over from other donors' samples. Each CDR3 is given with its conserved first and last residue. The order of the fields is V gene, D gene, J gene, clone size, CDR3 DNA, CDR3 protein. D genes are given only for firm matches. For some rows the clone size is stated as once, few or many, or as a class when expanded; others skip it.

v_call: TRBV9; d_call: -; j_call: TRBJ2-1; clone_size: -; cdr3_nt: TGTGCCAGCAGCGTACGGAGCTCCTACAATGAGCAGTTCTTC; cdr3_aa: CASSVRSSYNEQFF
v_call: TRBV19; d_call: TRBD1; j_call: TRBJ1-2; clone_size: large; cdr3_nt: TGTGCCAGTATTGGAACCGGGACAGGGTTGGGCTACACCTTC; cdr3_aa: CASIGTGTGLGYTF
v_call: TRBV13; d_call: -; j_call: TRBJ2-2; clone_size: many; cdr3_nt: TGTGCCAGCAGCTTAGTGAGGGGAACCGGGGAGCTGTTTTTT; cdr3_aa: CASSLVRGTGELFF
v_call: TRBV2; d_call: TRBD2; j_call: TRBJ2-2; clone_size: many; cdr3_nt: TGTGCCACCCGGGGGGGGTTCAACACCGGGGAGCTGTTTTTT; cdr3_aa: CATRGGFNTGELFF
v_call: TRBV6-1; d_call: -; j_call: TRBJ1-3; clone_size: many; cdr3_nt: TGTGCCAGCAGGGACCTCTACGGAAACACCATATATTTT; cdr3_aa: CASRDLYGNTIYF
v_call: TRBV29-1; d_call: -; j_call: TRBJ1-2; clone_size: -; cdr3_nt: TGCAGCGTTGAGCTGCAGGGGAACTATGGCTACGCCTTC; cdr3_aa: CSVELQGNYGYAF
v_call: TRBV20-1; d_call: TRBD2; j_call: TRBJ2-3; clone_size: many; cdr3_nt: TGCAGTGCGGGGAGGGGAGCGGGAGGCCGTGCAGATACGCAGTATTTT; cdr3_aa: CSAGRGAGGRADTQYF
v_call: TRBV6-5; d_call: -; j_call: TRBJ1-1; clone_size: -; cdr3_nt: TGTGCCAGCAGTGAAGCCATCGGGAACACTGAAGCTTTCTTT; cdr3_aa: CASSEAIGNTEAFF
v_call: TRBV2; d_call: -; j_call: TRBJ2-5; clone_size: -; cdr3_nt: TGTGCCAGCAGCGAAACGCGGACGGATAAAGAGACCCAGTACTTC; cdr3_aa: CASSETRTDKETQYF
v_call: TRBV18; d_call: -; j_call: TRBJ2-1; clone_size: -; cdr3_nt: TGTGCCAGCTCACCACCGGTCTCCATGAAGGCGTCCTACAATGAGCAGTTCTTC; cdr3_aa: CASSPPVSMKASYNEQFF
v_call: TRBV6-2/TRBV6-3; d_call: -; j_call: TRBJ2-4; clone_size: many; cdr3_nt: TGTGCCAGCGGAAGAAACATTCAGTACTTC; cdr3_aa: CASGRNIQYF
v_call: TRBV11-2; d_call: -; j_call: TRBJ2-5; clone_size: many; cdr3_nt: TGTGCCAGCAGCTTAGAGGGGGGAGAGGTTTGGACCCAGTACTTC; cdr3_aa: CASSLEGGEVWTQYF
v_call: TRBV9; d_call: -; j_call: TRBJ2-7; clone_size: many; cdr3_nt: TGTGCCAGCAGCGTAGCGGCGGGGAGCACCTACGAGCAGTACTTC; cdr3_aa: CASSVAAGSTYEQYF
v_call: TRBV20-1; d_call: -; j_call: TRBJ2-5; clone_size: medium-sized; cdr3_nt: TGCAGTGCTAGGACTAGGGGAGAGGGAGAGACCCAGTACTTC; cdr3_aa: CSARTRGEGETQYF
v_call: TRBV20-1; d_call: TRBD2; j_call: TRBJ2-7; clone_size: many; cdr3_nt: TGCAGTGCAAACCTCCGCGGGAGCTCCTACGAGCAGTACTTC; cdr3_aa: CSANLRGSSYEQYF
v_call: TRBV10-3; d_call: -; j_call: TRBJ1-2; clone_size: many; cdr3_nt: TGTGCCATCAGTGAGTCGCCAGTTTACTATGGCTACACCTTC; cdr3_aa: CAISESPVYYGYTF
v_call: TRBV28; d_call: TRBD2; j_call: TRBJ2-5; clone_size: many; cdr3_nt: TGTGCCAGCAGAAACATAGCGGGAGTTCAAGAGACCCAGTACTTC; cdr3_aa: CASRNIAGVQETQYF
v_call: TRBV4-2; d_call: TRBD2; j_call: TRBJ2-5; clone_size: many; cdr3_nt: TGTGCCAGCAGAAGACAGCTAGCGGGCCAAGAGACCCAGTACTTC; cdr3_aa: CASRRQLAGQETQYF